Presented here are 32 T cell receptor beta chains from one specimen sequenced in a study of T-cell memory formation after mild COVID-19. TCRdb reprocessed the 5' RACE reads with MiXCR, giving one entry per CDR3 protein. The sample records 58,000 or so distinct CDR3 sequences, 28% being singletons. The sample consisted of PBMCs or a T cell subset sorted from them (not recorded which). These receptor sequences come from a man aged 18 to 35 who had mild COVID-19 (a few samples of this study predate the infection). Cell type and time point are not known.

This rearrangement joins TRBV11-2 to TRBJ2-5, with 11 positions matching TRBD2. The V gene's germline CDR1 is SGHAT and CDR2 FQNNGV. CDR3 length: 16 residues. Germline trimming cut 1 base from V and 2 bases from J; bases unmatched to any gene: 3. As DNA, the CDR3 is TGTGCCAGCAGCTTAGGCGCTAGCGGGGGGCAAGAGACCCAGTACTTC. This gives the protein CASSLGASGGQETQYF.

This clonotype was detected only a few times. V usage is TRBV29-1 and J usage is TRBJ2-1; 12 nucleotides align to TRBD2. Germline V gives CDR1 SQVTM, CDR2 ANQGSEA. With V trimmed by 4 bases and J by 8 bases, 3 bases remained unmatched. This CDR3 is 13 amino acids long. The DNA for the CDR3 is TGCAGCGTTGGACTAGCGGGGGACCATGAGCAGTTCTTC. It encodes CSVGLAGDHEQFF.

This chain connects TRBV4-2 to TRBJ2-4; D may be TRBD1 (5 bases). Deletions cut 3 bases from V and 0 bases from J, with 15 bases between. Germline V gene data show CDR1 as LGHNA and CDR2 as YNFKEQ. The CDR3 totals 17 residues. CDR3 sequence: CASSHPDGARAKNIQYF. The CDR3 coding sequence is TGTGCCAGCAGCCATCCAGATGGGGCTCGAGCCAAAAACATTCAGTACTTC.

The V gene is TRBV11-3, the J gene TRBJ2-1, with 11 bases aligning to TRBD2. The CDR3 runs to 17 residues. The trim removed 5 bases at V and 8 bases at J, leaving 14 bases unmatched. The germline V gene has CDR1 SGHNT and CDR2 YENEEA. The CDR3 region has the DNA TGTGCCAGCAGCCCCCCGGTCGCGGGACTAGCGGCCGATGAGCAGTTCTTC. Residues: CASSPPVAGLAADEQFF.

In this sample, this clonotype turned up a few times. The J gene is TRBJ2-7, the V gene TRBV12-3 or TRBV12-4; TRBD2 agrees at 13 bases. V trimming: 5 bases; J trimming: 0 bases; junction bases outside the gene matches: 7. The CDR3 length is 17 residues. CDR3 sequence reads: CASSGGTSGESSYEQYF. The CDR3 DNA sequence: TGTGCCAGCAGTGGCGGGACTAGCGGGGAAAGCTCCTACGAGCAGTACTTC.

In its sample, this clonotype was seen a few times. V is TRBV6-4 and J is TRBJ2-1; D unresolved. Trimming pared 6 bases from V and 4 bases from J, leaving 10 bases between. Per germline, CDR1 MRHNA and CDR2 SNTAGT. This CDR3 spans 13 amino acids. The CDR3 here is CASSDGFYNEQFF. The CDR3 DNA sequence: TGTGCCAGCAGCGATGGCTTTTACAATGAGCAGTTCTTC.

This clonotype was counted between two and nine times. The chain recombines TRBV11-2 with TRBJ2-3; maybe TRBD2 (6 bases). V was shortened by 8 bases and J by 1 base, with 16 bases between the two germline ends. Germline lookup yields CDR1 SGHAT and CDR2 FQNNGV. The CDR3 consists of 15 residues. The CDR3 nucleotides are TGTGCCAGCGGACCCCCGGGACTCCGCACAGATACGCAGTATTTT. The encoded protein is CASGPPGLRTDTQYF.

This clonotype was counted between two and nine times. The rearrangement uses TRBV6-2 or TRBV6-3 and TRBJ1-1, with D tentatively TRBD1 (5 bases). V was trimmed by 1 base and J by 3 bases, leaving 9 bases between them. The CDR3 is 14 amino acids. In germline, CDR1 is MNHEY, CDR2 SVGEGT. CDR3 nucleotide sequence: TGTGCCAGCAGTTACTTTCAGGGCGACACTGAAGCTTTCTTT. It encodes CASSYFQGDTEAFF.

This clonotype turned up a few times. In nucleotides, the CDR3 is TGTGCCAGCAGTTTACCGAACCGGGGACCCGGGGAGCTGTTTTTT. Its translation: CASSLPNRGPGELFF. The chain joins TRBV12-3 or TRBV12-4 to TRBJ2-2; D might be TRBD1 or TRBD2, each matching 5 bases. The V end was cut by 2 bases, the J end by 6 bases, with 13 bases between. The CDR3 covers 15 residues.

In this sample, this clonotype turned up a few times. The V call is TRBV7-9, the J call TRBJ2-7, with D possibly being TRBD1 (5 bases). The V gene lost 0 bases and the J gene lost 5 bases, with 14 bases spanning the gap. The germline gives CDR1 SEHNR, CDR2 FQNEAQ (reference sequence). The CDR3 consists of 15 residues. CDR3 sequence reads: CASSLAAGMSHEQYF. The DNA of the CDR3 is TGTGCCAGCAGCTTAGCGGCAGGGATGAGCCACGAGCAGTACTTC.

The table lists this clonotype with a few counts. The V gene is TRBV4-3, the J gene TRBJ1-2, with 8 bases matching TRBD1. CDR3 size: 14 residues. J lost 5 bases, V lost 2 bases, and 4 bases had no gene match. Germline values: CDR1 LGHNA, CDR2 YSLEER. The CDR3 spells CASSQTTGGYGYTF. The CDR3 nucleotides read TGCGCCAGCAGCCAAACCACAGGGGGGTATGGCTACACCTTC.

This clonotype showed up just a few times. V is TRBV6-6 and J is TRBJ2-3, with 9 bases that match TRBD2. The CDR3 has 17 amino acids. Trimming removed 2 bases from V and 2 bases from J; junction bases left unmatched: 8. Per germline, CDR1 MNHNY and CDR2 SVGAGI (reference sequence). In DNA, the CDR3 is TGTGCCAGCAGTTACACCGTGACTAGCGGTAACACAGATACGCAGTATTTT. It is translated as CASSYTVTSGNTDTQYF.

This clonotype has only a few counts. In DNA form, the CDR3 reads TGCGCCAGCAGCCGGAGCCAGCGGGGCCGCACGGACTACGAGCAGTACGTC. It encodes CASSRSQRGRTDYEQYV. The V gene is TRBV4-3, the J gene TRBJ2-7, with TRBD2 matching over 7 bases. This CDR3 contains 17 residues. After removal of 4 bases from V and 3 bases from J, the junction contained 15 bases not matched to a gene. CDR1 and CDR2 from the germline V gene are LGHNA and YSLEER.

This chain links TRBV6-6 with TRBJ1-5; D is undetermined. V gave up 6 bases and J gave up 0 bases, with 6 bases separating them. Germline V lookup: CDR1 MNHNY, CDR2 SVGAGI (reference sequence). There are 13 residues in the CDR3. CDR3 sequence: CASSPGSNQPQHF. In DNA, the CDR3 is TGTGCCAGCAGCCCCGGTAGCAATCAGCCCCAGCATTTT.

This clonotype was seen at least ten times. DNA for the CDR3: TGTGCCAGCAGTGAAGGCCCCCTTTCCGAGCAGTACGTC. Its protein product is CASSEGPLSEQYV. This chain connects TRBV7-2 to TRBJ2-7; D uncertain. This CDR3 has 13 amino acids. The V end lost 6 bases, the J end lost 6 bases, and 15 bases lay between the germline ends. Germline values: CDR1 SGHTA, CDR2 FQGNSA.

The rearrangement uses TRBV9 and TRBJ2-3, with 15 bases aligning to TRBD2. Trimming took 2 bases from V and 4 from J; bases not matched to a gene: 8. The germline gives CDR1 SGDLS, CDR2 YYNGEE. CDR3 length equals 18 residues. CDR3 region: CASSVDLGLAGGADTQYF. The CDR3 DNA reads TGTGCCAGCAGCGTGGACTTGGGACTAGCGGGGGGCGCAGATACGCAGTATTTT. Based on the CDR3 plus reference TRBV9 and TRBJ2-3, the full variable domain is DSGVTQTPKHLITATGQRVTLRCSPRSGDLSVYWYQQSLDQGLQFLIQYYNGEERAKGNILERFSAQQFPDLHSELNLSSLELGDSALYFCASSVDLGLAGGADTQYFGPGTRLTVL.

The chain recombines TRBV2 with TRBJ2-3, with 13 bases that match TRBD2. CDR1 and CDR2 (germline): SNHLY, FYNNEI. Unmatched junction bases numbered 8, after V lost 11 bases and J lost 6 bases. This CDR3 is 14 amino acids long. For the CDR3, the DNA is TGTGCCGGGGGGGGACTAGCGGGGTTCGATACGCAGTATTTT. Translated, it gives CAGGGLAGFDTQYF.

This clonotype was counted between two and nine times. The rearrangement joins TRBV4-1 to TRBJ2-3; 8 bases fit TRBD2. Losses at the gene ends were 1 base for V and 2 bases for J; bases not matched to a gene: 5. Germline V lookup: CDR1 MGHRA, CDR2 YSYEKL. The CDR3 has 16 residues. CDR3 coding DNA: TGCGCCAGCAGCCAAGGACAGCGGGGGTACACAGATACGCAGTATTTT. Encoded protein: CASSQGQRGYTDTQYF.

In this sample, this clonotype turned up a few times. The chain employs TRBV5-1 and TRBJ2-7; 8 bases match TRBD2. Germline CDR1 reads SGHRS; CDR2 reads YFSETQ. The ends lost 6 bases at V and 2 bases at J; junction bases unmatched: 10. The CDR3 runs 15 residues. CDR3 amino acids: CASTLAGGGPYEQYF. The CDR3 DNA reads as TGCGCCAGCACCCTGGCCGGGGGGGGGCCCTACGAGCAGTACTTC.

This clonotype has a count of ten or more. The rearrangement links TRBV6-1 to TRBJ2-1; D may correspond to TRBD1 or TRBD2 (5 bases each). Germline V gives CDR1 MNHNS, CDR2 SASEGT. This CDR3 spans 13 amino acids. Trimming pared 3 bases from V and 5 bases from J, leaving 8 bases between. CDR3: CASSEGTNNEQFF. The DNA of the CDR3 is TGTGCCAGCAGTGAGGGGACCAACAATGAGCAGTTCTTC.

This clonotype was seen repeatedly, ten times or more. The V gene is TRBV6-5, the J gene TRBJ2-7; D is possibly TRBD1 (6 bases). The CDR3 runs 13 residues. Trimming left V 6 bases short and J 5 bases short, with 14 bases between. Germline CDR1 MNHEY, CDR2 SVGAGI. CDR3 bases: TGTGCCAGCAGCCACAGGGCGCAGGACGAGCAGTACTTC. This translates into CASSHRAQDEQYF.

This clonotype has a count of ten or more. The V call is TRBV11-2, the J call TRBJ2-7; the D is unclear. CDR1 is SGHAT and CDR2 is FQNNGV in the germline V gene. Deletions cut 3 bases from V and 7 bases from J, with 4 bases between. This CDR3 region has 10 residues. The CDR3 region has the DNA TGTGCCAGCAGCTTGGGGGAGCAGTACTTC. Its translation: CASSLGEQYF.

V gene TRBV7-8 combines with J gene TRBJ2-2, with 8 bases that match TRBD1. The CDR3 spans 17 residues. Germline CDR1 reads SGHVS; CDR2 reads FQNEAQ. The V segment lost 2 bases and the J segment 4 bases; nucleotides outside the gene matches: 9. The CDR3 is CASSLPGGARGTGELFF. CDR3 DNA: TGTGCCAGCAGCTTACCAGGGGGCGCGCGTGGCACCGGGGAGCTGTTTTTT.

A single count supports this clonotype. The V and J genes are TRBV27 and TRBJ2-7; maybe TRBD2 (5 bases). CDR3 size: 17 residues. The germline V gene encodes CDR1 MNHEY and CDR2 SMNVEV (reference sequence). The V end was cut by 5 bases, the J end by 5 bases, with 25 bases between. The CDR3 DNA reads as TGTGCCAGCAGTCCCGGCGGGTCGGGCCTAGGGTCTGACGAGCAGTACGTC. Encoded protein: CASSPGGSGLGSDEQYV.

The count of this clonotype is one. The genes are TRBV12-3 or TRBV12-4 and TRBJ1-2; possibly TRBD1 for D (6 bases). The CDR3 is made up of 14 amino acids. Trimming cost V 5 bases and J 4 bases, with 14 bases left between them. This chain's CDR3 is CASSPRGTFYGYTF. DNA of the CDR3: TGTGCCAGCAGTCCACGGGGGACATTCTATGGCTACACCTTC.

The chain is built from TRBV11-2 and TRBJ2-1, with D perhaps TRBD1 or TRBD2 (6 bases each). CDR3 length: 15 amino acids. Per the germline V gene, CDR1 is SGHAT and CDR2 is FQNNGV. V gave up 1 base and J gave up 5 bases, with 12 bases separating them. Written as DNA, the CDR3 is TGTGCCAGCAGCTTAGGAGGGGGGCCCCACAATGAGCAGTTCTTC. Translated, it gives CASSLGGGPHNEQFF. Variable domain in full (rest from reference TRBV11-2 and TRBJ2-1): EAGVAQSPRYKIIEKRQSVAFWCNPISGHATLYWYQQILGQGPKLLIQFQNNGVVDDSQLPKDRFSAERLKGVDSTLKIQPAKLEDSAVYLCASSLGGGPHNEQFFGPGTRLTVL.

V gene TRBV20-1 combines with J gene TRBJ2-1; maybe TRBD2 (6 bases). In germline, CDR1 is DFQATT, CDR2 SNEGSKA (reference sequence). The V gene lost 1 base and the J gene lost 0 bases, with 7 bases spanning the gap. The CDR3 has 14 residues. CDR3 nucleotide sequence: TGCAGTGCTAGAGCCGGGGGCTCCTACAATGAGCAGTTCTTC. Protein product: CSARAGGSYNEQFF.

This clonotype has ten or more counts. V and J are TRBV7-9 and TRBJ2-5; 7 nucleotides align to TRBD2. V was pared by 3 bases and J by 5 bases, with 9 bases of the junction left unmatched. Germline loops: CDR1 SEHNR, CDR2 FQNEAQ (reference sequence). The CDR3 has 15 residues. The CDR3 sequence is CASSLKRGFMETQYF. For the CDR3, the DNA is TGTGCCAGCAGCTTGAAGCGGGGCTTCATGGAGACCCAGTACTTC.

The CDR3 reads CASGMTGSGEQYF. The CDR3 DNA reads TGCGCCAGCGGAATGACAGGGTCGGGCGAGCAGTACTTC. The chain carries TRBV5-1 and TRBJ2-7; 7 bases match TRBD1. J was trimmed by 6 bases and V by 7 bases; bases with no gene match: 10. Germline values: CDR1 SGHRS, CDR2 YFSETQ. This CDR3 comprises 13 residues.

This clonotype was observed a handful of times. The rearrangement links TRBV11-2 to TRBJ2-2; D might be TRBD2 (5 bases). The CDR3 is made up of 12 amino acids. CDR1 SGHAT and CDR2 FQNNGV come from the germline V gene. CDR3 in DNA: TGTGCTCTTCGAGGGTCCACCGGGGAGCTGTTTTTT. It yields the protein CALRGSTGELFF.

In its sample, this clonotype was seen a few times. The chain is built from TRBV7-9 and TRBJ2-1, with D tentatively TRBD1 (5 bases). Germline V gives CDR1 SEHNR, CDR2 FQNEAQ (reference sequence). The CDR3 runs 16 residues. Between the trimmed V and J ends, which lost 1 base and 7 bases, there was a span of 17 bases. Here the CDR3 reads CASSLVGARMGNEQFF. As DNA, the CDR3 is TGTGCCAGCAGCTTAGTAGGGGCGCGAATGGGTAATGAGCAGTTCTTC.

The chain employs TRBV7-6 and TRBJ2-5; the D gene could be TRBD1 or TRBD2 (5 bases each). With 5 bases removed from V and 4 bases from J, the gap between germline ends came to 14 bases. This CDR3 spans 14 amino acids. The V gene's germline CDR1 is SGHVS and CDR2 FNYEAQ. CDR3 loop: CASSAGTLGETQYF. For the CDR3, the DNA is TGTGCCAGCAGCGCCGGGACGTTGGGAGAGACCCAGTACTTC.